Following are 19 T cell receptor beta chains from one sample sequenced in a study of T cells after yellow fever vaccination. MiXCR was run by TCRdb on the 5' RACE reads, yielding one entry per CDR3 protein. The table shows approximately 600,000 distinct CDR3 sequences, with 9% to 15% occurring only once. Sample: PBMCs, taken on the day of the yellow fever booster vaccination. These receptors were obtained from a man aged 25-45 years who received the YFV17D yellow fever vaccine.

This clonotype has a handful of counts. The V and J genes are TRBV6-5 and TRBJ1-1; maybe TRBD1 (6 bases). This CDR3 is built from 13 residues. Trimming shortened V by 2 bases and J by 4 bases, and 8 bases separated the two germline ends. Germline CDR1 and CDR2: MNHEY and SVGAGI. CDR3 DNA: TGTGCCAGCAGTTACGGGGGGGCCACTGAAGCTTTCTTT. Amino acid sequence: CASSYGGATEAFF.

In its sample, this clonotype was seen a few times. The chain combines TRBV12-3 or TRBV12-4 with TRBJ1-2; 8 nucleotides line up with TRBD1. J was trimmed by 2 bases and V by 7 bases; bases with no gene match: 9. This CDR3 spans 15 amino acids. In DNA form, the CDR3 reads TGTGCCAGCACTTACCTCCCAGGGGGCAACTATGGCTACACCTTC. It is translated as CASTYLPGGNYGYTF.

This clonotype was counted a few times. The chain combines TRBV5-6 with TRBJ2-3; D is undetermined. Germline V gives CDR1 SGHDT, CDR2 YYEEEE. CDR3 length: 15 residues. The V gene lost 3 bases and the J gene lost 2 bases, with 13 bases spanning the gap. In nucleotides, the CDR3 is TGTGCCAGCAGCTCCCCCCCGCAGGCCACAGATACGCAGTATTTT. Its protein product is CASSSPPQATDTQYF.

This clonotype was recorded a few times. V is TRBV7-2 and J is TRBJ2-1; 13 bases agree with TRBD2. V gave up 5 bases and J gave up 5 bases; unmatched junction bases: 3. This CDR3 has 15 amino acids. CDR1 SGHTA and CDR2 FQGNSA come from the germline V gene. For the CDR3, the DNA is TGTGCCAGCAGCAACGGACTAGCGGGGGACAATGAGCAGTTCTTC. Encoded protein: CASSNGLAGDNEQFF.

This clonotype was seen a handful of times. This chain connects TRBV5-1 to TRBJ2-7; D is perhaps TRBD1 (5 bases). CDR1 and CDR2 (germline): SGHRS, YFSETQ. Trimming shortened V by 3 bases and J by 2 bases, and 12 bases separated the two germline ends. The CDR3 spans 14 residues. The chain's CDR3 is CASSSSGHAYEQYF. CDR3 bases: TGCGCCAGCAGCTCCTCAGGGCATGCCTACGAGCAGTACTTC.

The chain links TRBV20-1 to TRBJ2-6; D remains ambiguous. Trimming cost V 3 bases and J 4 bases, with 10 bases left between them. CDR3 size: 14 residues. Germline values: CDR1 DFQATT, CDR2 SNEGSKA (reference sequence). DNA for the CDR3: TGCAGTGCTAGGGCGTGGCTCGGGGCCAACGTCCTGACTTTC. Protein sequence: CSARAWLGANVLTF.

The CDR3 region has the DNA TGCGCCAGCAGCTTGGTAGGGACACCCGTAGCCAAAAACATTCAGTACTTC. Residues: CASSLVGTPVAKNIQYF. This chain joins TRBV5-1 and TRBJ2-4; a weak D match, TRBD1 (6 bases). Trimming took 0 bases from V and 0 from J, leaving 13 bases between them. This CDR3 has 17 amino acids. Germline CDR1 reads SGHRS; CDR2 reads YFSETQ.

This rearrangement joins TRBV20-1 to TRBJ2-2; D is unclear. The CDR3 length is 15 residues. Germline V gene lookup returns CDR1 DFQATT and CDR2 SNEGSKA (reference sequence). Trimming removed 1 base at V and 3 bases at J, with 12 bases between. The CDR3 loop reads CSARASFTHTGELFF. The CDR3 region has the DNA TGCAGTGCTAGAGCGTCTTTCACCCACACCGGGGAGCTGTTTTTT.

At least ten counts were recorded for this clonotype. This chain links TRBV14 with TRBJ2-1; 10 bases line up with TRBD1. J gave up 4 bases and V 2 bases, and 5 bases lay outside the gene matches. The germline V gene encodes CDR1 SGHDN and CDR2 FVKESK. The CDR3 runs to 16 residues. This chain's CDR3 is CASSQPGQGNYNEQFF. The CDR3 nucleotides read TGTGCCAGCAGCCAACCGGGACAGGGGAATTACAATGAGCAGTTCTTC.

This clonotype was seen repeatedly, ten times or more. The gene calls are TRBV20-1 and TRBJ1-5, with a possible D match to TRBD1 (5 bases). The germline V gene has CDR1 DFQATT and CDR2 SNEGSKA (reference sequence). The CDR3 has 14 residues. Trimming removed 3 bases from V and 1 base from J, with 10 bases in between. CDR3 nucleotide sequence: TGCAGTGCTAGGAAGGGGCCCAGCAATCAGCCCCAGCATTTT. It yields the protein CSARKGPSNQPQHF.

The chain is built from TRBV18 and TRBJ2-7; D gene uncertain. CDR3 size: 14 residues. CDR1 is KGHSH, CDR2 LQKENI, per germline. The V and J ends lost 0 bases and 3 bases respectively, with 9 bases between them. The CDR3: CASSPPARSYEQYF. DNA for the CDR3: TGTGCCAGCTCACCACCTGCTCGGAGCTACGAGCAGTACTTC.

This clonotype has a handful of counts. This chain connects TRBV20-1 to TRBJ2-5; 10 bases map to TRBD2. The V gene end was trimmed by 0 bases and the J gene end by 3 bases; junction bases not matched to a gene: 13. Germline-derived CDR1 and CDR2 are DFQATT and SNEGSKA (reference sequence). The CDR3 consists of 18 residues. The CDR3 sequence: CSARDIQREGLWEETQYF. For the CDR3, the DNA is TGCAGTGCTAGAGATATCCAGCGGGAGGGCCTGTGGGAAGAGACCCAGTACTTC.

This clonotype was recorded only once. V is TRBV19 and J is TRBJ2-1; unclear D gene. V lost 1 base, J lost 10 bases, and 11 bases lay in between. The CDR3 length is 13 residues. Germline CDR1 reads LNHDA; CDR2 reads SQIVND (reference sequence). The CDR3: CASSIGTRNEQFF. CDR3 nucleotides: TGTGCCAGTAGTATAGGAACGAGAAACGAGCAGTTCTTC.

The chain employs TRBV21-1 and TRBJ1-2; the D call in the table, TRBD1, was not verified against the DNA. TRBV21-1 is a pseudogene segment. CDR3 length: 15 amino acids. CDR3 coding DNA: TGTGCCAGCAGCATTAGACAGGGGACTAACTATGGCTACACCTTC. Amino acid sequence: CASSIRQGTNYGYTF.

The table lists this clonotype with a few counts. The V call is TRBV27, the J call TRBJ1-5; 8 bases are a match to TRBD1. CDR3 length: 14 amino acids. V lost 6 bases and J lost 10; bases outside the gene matches: 11. Per germline, CDR1 MNHEY and CDR2 SMNVEV (reference sequence). CDR3 sequence (DNA): TGTGCCAGCAGCCCACAGGGGGGCCAACTACCCCAGCATTTT. This encodes CASSPQGGQLPQHF.

The chain uses TRBV4-1 and TRBJ2-3, with 7 bases lining up with TRBD1. Trimming at V came to 0 bases and at J to 11 bases, leaving 5 bases not matched to a gene. Germline CDR1 reads MGHRA; CDR2 reads YSYEKL. CDR3 length equals 13 residues. The CDR3 DNA reads as TGCGCCAGCAGCCAAGATTACAGGGGTTTGCAGTATTTT. This translates into CASSQDYRGLQYF.

This clonotype was detected only a few times. This chain uses TRBV12-3 or TRBV12-4 with TRBJ2-7; perhaps TRBD2 as D (6 bases). This CDR3 is 16 amino acids long. V lost 0 bases, J lost 0 bases, and 12 bases lay in between. CDR3 protein: CASSLAYSGLSYEQYF. The CDR3 DNA reads TGTGCCAGCAGTTTAGCCTACAGCGGGCTCTCCTACGAGCAGTACTTC.

This chain joins TRBV12-3 or TRBV12-4 and TRBJ2-7, with TRBD2 matching over 8 bases. CDR3 length: 19 residues. The ends lost 8 bases at V and 2 bases at J; junction bases unmatched: 23. In nucleotides, the CDR3 is TGTGCCAGCTATTATGGTCTTTGGTCGGGAGGGCCCCCAACCTACGAGCAGTACTTC. Its translation is CASYYGLWSGGPPTYEQYF.

This clonotype has at least ten counts. This rearrangement joins TRBV14 to TRBJ2-2; D remains unclear. The germline CDR1 and CDR2 sequences are SGHDN and FVKESK. V was pared by 5 bases and J by 7 bases, with 11 bases between. The CDR3 runs 13 residues. CDR3: CASSVSVNGELFF. The CDR3 DNA is TGTGCCAGCAGCGTTTCGGTTAACGGGGAGCTGTTTTTT.